Sequencing of this T cell receptor beta chain was carried out in a study of T cell clonotyping in hematopoietic cell transplantation. Study observations and caveats: Graft donor and pretransplant recipient Inverse Simpson Index values predicted broader posttransplant TCR diversity. Few recipient clonotypes overlapped donors; over 97% were de novo at given depth. Recipient TCR diversity dropped after transplant; expanded clonotypes rose from day 30 to 180.

The CDR3 has 16 residues. Germline CDR1 SGHRS, CDR2 YFSETQ. V lost 2 bases, J lost 2 bases, and 4 bases stayed unmatched. TCRdb's copy holds only in-frame clones and misses some; the assay was immunoSEQ multiplex PCR. The repertoire consists of roughly 8,000 clones, with roughly 79% occurring once and the leading ten covering more than 4.5%. Blood collection times were about day -28 and days 30, 100, 180 posttransplant. As to this clone: What it recognizes is unknown.

The source is a female patient aged 50-65 years who had an allogeneic stem cell transplant from an unrelated donor, so the T cells may come from the graft donor. Some clones in this sample may be carry-over from other donors' samples. Material: peripheral blood mononuclear cells, obtained 180 days after allogeneic stem cell transplant. The V and J genes are TRBV5-1 and TRBJ2-6; 7 nucleotides match TRBD1. CDR3 loop: CASSFGQGAGANVLTF. CDR3 coding DNA: TGCGCCAGCAGCTTTGGGCAGGGGGCTGGGGCCAACGTCCTGACTTTC.